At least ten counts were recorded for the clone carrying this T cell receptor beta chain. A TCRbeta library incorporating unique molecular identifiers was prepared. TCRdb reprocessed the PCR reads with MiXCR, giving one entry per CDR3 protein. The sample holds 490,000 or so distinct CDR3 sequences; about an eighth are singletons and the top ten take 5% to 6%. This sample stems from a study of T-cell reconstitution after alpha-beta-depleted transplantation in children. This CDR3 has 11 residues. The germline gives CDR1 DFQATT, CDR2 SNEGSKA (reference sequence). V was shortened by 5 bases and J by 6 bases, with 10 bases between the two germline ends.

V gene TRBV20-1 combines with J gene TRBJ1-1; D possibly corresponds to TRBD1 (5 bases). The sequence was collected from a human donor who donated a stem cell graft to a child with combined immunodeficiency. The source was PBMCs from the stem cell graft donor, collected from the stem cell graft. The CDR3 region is CSAPQGAEAFF. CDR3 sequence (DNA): TGCAGTGCTCCGCAAGGGGCTGAAGCTTTCTTT.